This is a list of T cell receptor beta chains from one sample in a study of Ad26.COV2.S vaccination and SARS-CoV-2 variants. The data were produced by immunoSEQ multiplex PCR, yet TCRdb's version contains in-frame clones alone and is incomplete. This table holds about 400,000 clones, 70% to 90% found once. The material sequenced was peripheral blood, taken in a trial of Ad26.COV2.S vaccine versus placebo. Source of these receptors: a person between 18 and 60 years old who received the Ad26.COV2.S COVID-19 vaccine or a placebo. Both conserved end residues are part of each CDR3. Fields, in order: V gene, D gene, J gene, clone size, CDR3 protein. A D gene is named only where the DNA matches it firmly. Rows give clone size only sometimes, using once, few, many, or a class for an expanded clone.

TRBV7-9	TRBD2	TRBJ2-5	NA	CASSLGLAGGQETQYF
TRBV6-2/TRBV6-3	TRBD2	TRBJ2-7	once	CASSYSLAGTYEQYF
TRBV11-3	NA	TRBJ2-7	NA	CAGFSLGFYEQYF
TRBV5-1	NA	TRBJ2-2	NA	CASGRNTGELFF
TRBV5-4	TRBD1	TRBJ1-1	NA	CASSLPGQGRTEAFF
TRBV12-5	NA	TRBJ2-7	few	CASGLTGIYEQYF
TRBV5-6	TRBD2	TRBJ2-5	NA	CASSGGLAGENQETQYF
TRBV10-3	NA	TRBJ2-1	NA	CAISEGGTGASYNEQFF
TRBV6-5	NA	TRBJ1-6	NA	CASSSRSSYNSPLHF
TRBV7-2	TRBD2	TRBJ2-1	once	CASSLVAGSGNEQFF
TRBV2	TRBD1	TRBJ1-3	NA	CASRDRGTGNTIYF
TRBV6-5	NA	TRBJ1-1	NA	CASSYSNFGAGTEAFF
TRBV7-9	NA	TRBJ1-6	NA	CASRSQGSGSPLHF
TRBV29-1	NA	TRBJ2-5	NA	CSVGRGGQTPQYF